This section outlines one T cell receptor beta chain sequence together with its context. The sample comes from a study of blood T cell repertoires in COVID-19. Study context: Whether acute or convalescent, the COVID-19 samples came from the United States, Italy and Spain. Sample material is recorded as cDNA or gDNA derived from T cells, B-cell-depleted T cells, or PBMCs.

How the authors handled the data: Estimated nucleated cell counts came from reference gene primer amplification. This table comes from immunoSEQ multiplex PCR, and its TCRdb copy is limited to in-frame clones, with some not included. That table supplies the V and J calls and clone size; D and trimming were determined from the DNA. The sample gives some 250,000 clones, around 88% of which show up once; approximately 5.3% is in the top ten. This CDR3 comprises 14 residues. After removal of 8 bases from V and 1 base from J, the junction contained 3 bases not matched to a gene. Germline loops: CDR1 LNHDA, CDR2 SQIVND (reference sequence).

Sequencing was performed on peripheral blood. This clonotype was obtained from a man older than 75 with acute or convalescent COVID-19. The chain combines TRBV19 with TRBJ2-3; 10 positions match TRBD1. The CDR3 sequence: CASSDRGRTDTQYF. For the CDR3, the DNA is TGTGCCAGTTCAGACAGGGGGCGCACAGATACGCAGTATTTT.